This T cell receptor beta chain is drawn from a study of blood T cell repertoires in COVID-19. Background on the study: Samples representing acute and convalescent COVID-19 were sourced from the United States, Italy and Spain.

In Seattle, patients joined the study during active infection and were tracked longitudinally. How the authors handled the data: Estimation of nucleated cell counts relied on the amplification of reference gene primers. The protocol was immunoSEQ multiplex PCR, while the TCRdb copy is restricted to in-frame clones and leaves out a portion. V and J calls and clone size follow that table, whereas D and trimming were derived from the DNA. The table shows 300,000 to 400,000 clones, with 65% to 90% occurring only once. The CDR3 spans 13 residues. V lost 7 bases to trimming and J lost 9 bases; unmatched junction nucleotides: 6. CDR1 is MNHEY, CDR2 SVGAGI, per germline.

The chain recombines TRBV6-5 with TRBJ1-6, with 7 bases aligning to TRBD1. Sequencing was carried out using peripheral blood. The clonotype was recovered from a woman aged 55-75 years with COVID-19, enrolled during active disease. CDR3 DNA sequence: TGTGCCAGCAACGACAGGGATGGTTCACCCCTCCACTTT. It codes for CASNDRDGSPLHF.